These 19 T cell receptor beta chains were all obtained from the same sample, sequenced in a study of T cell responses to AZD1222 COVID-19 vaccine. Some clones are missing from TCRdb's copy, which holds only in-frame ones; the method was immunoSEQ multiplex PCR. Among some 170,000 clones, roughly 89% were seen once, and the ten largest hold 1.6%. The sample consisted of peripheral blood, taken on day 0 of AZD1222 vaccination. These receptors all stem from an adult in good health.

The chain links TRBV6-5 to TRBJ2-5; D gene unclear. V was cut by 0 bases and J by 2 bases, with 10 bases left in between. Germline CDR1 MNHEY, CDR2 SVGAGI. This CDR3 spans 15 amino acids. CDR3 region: CASSYSNTRQETQYF. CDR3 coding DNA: TGTGCCAGCAGTTACTCGAATACACGTCAAGAGACCCAGTACTTC.

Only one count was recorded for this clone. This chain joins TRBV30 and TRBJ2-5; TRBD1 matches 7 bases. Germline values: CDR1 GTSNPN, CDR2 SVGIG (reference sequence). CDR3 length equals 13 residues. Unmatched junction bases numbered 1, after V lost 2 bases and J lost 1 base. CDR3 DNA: TGTGCCTGGAGTTCAGGGGGCCAAGAGACCCAGTACTTC. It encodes CAWSSGGQETQYF.

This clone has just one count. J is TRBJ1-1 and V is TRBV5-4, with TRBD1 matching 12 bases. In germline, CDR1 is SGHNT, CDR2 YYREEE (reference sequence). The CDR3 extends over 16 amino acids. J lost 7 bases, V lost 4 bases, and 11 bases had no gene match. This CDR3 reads CASSDRGGQGADEAFF. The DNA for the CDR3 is TGTGCCAGCAGCGACCGAGGGGGACAGGGGGCCGATGAAGCTTTCTTT.

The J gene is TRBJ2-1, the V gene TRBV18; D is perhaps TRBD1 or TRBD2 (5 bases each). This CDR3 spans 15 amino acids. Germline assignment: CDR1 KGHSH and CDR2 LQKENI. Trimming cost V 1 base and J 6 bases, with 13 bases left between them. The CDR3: CASSPQGTSGNEQFF. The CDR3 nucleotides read TGTGCCAGCTCACCACAAGGGACCTCGGGCAATGAGCAGTTCTTC.

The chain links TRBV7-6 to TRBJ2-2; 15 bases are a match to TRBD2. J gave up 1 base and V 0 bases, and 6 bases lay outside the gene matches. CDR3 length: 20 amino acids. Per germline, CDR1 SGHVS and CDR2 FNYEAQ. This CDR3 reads CASSLASWTSGRVNTGELFF. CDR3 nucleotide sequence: TGTGCCAGCAGCTTAGCTTCCTGGACTAGCGGGAGGGTGAACACCGGGGAGCTGTTTTTT.

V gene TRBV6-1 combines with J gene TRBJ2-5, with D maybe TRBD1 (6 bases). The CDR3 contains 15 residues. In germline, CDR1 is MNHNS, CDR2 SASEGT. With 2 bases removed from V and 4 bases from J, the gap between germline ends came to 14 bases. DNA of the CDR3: TGTGCCAGCAGTGAATTGCAGGGGTGGGGAGAGACCCAGTACTTC. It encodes CASSELQGWGETQYF.

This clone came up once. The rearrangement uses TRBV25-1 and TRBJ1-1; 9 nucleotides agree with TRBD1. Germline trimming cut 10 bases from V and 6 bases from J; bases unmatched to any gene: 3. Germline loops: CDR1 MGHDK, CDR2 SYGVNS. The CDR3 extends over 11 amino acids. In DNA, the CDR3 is TGTGCCACTAACAGGGGGCCTGAAGCTTTCTTT. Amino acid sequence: CATNRGPEAFF.

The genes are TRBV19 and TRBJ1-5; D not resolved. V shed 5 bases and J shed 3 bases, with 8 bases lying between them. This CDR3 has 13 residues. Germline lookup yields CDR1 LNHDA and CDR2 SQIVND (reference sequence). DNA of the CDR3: TGTGCCAGTAGTGTTGGATACAATCAGCCCCAGCATTTT. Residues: CASSVGYNQPQHF.

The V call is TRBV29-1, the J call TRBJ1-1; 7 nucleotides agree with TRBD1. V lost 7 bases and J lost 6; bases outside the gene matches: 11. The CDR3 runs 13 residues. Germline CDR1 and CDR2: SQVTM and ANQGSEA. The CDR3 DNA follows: TGCAGCGCCATGACAGGGAGGAGGGCTGAAGCTTTCTTT. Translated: CSAMTGRRAEAFF. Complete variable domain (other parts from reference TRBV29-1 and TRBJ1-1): SAVISQKPSRDICQRGTSLTIQCQVDSQVTMMFWYRQQPGQSLTLIATANQGSEATYESGFVIDKFPISRPNLTFSTLTVSNMSPEDSSIYLCSAMTGRRAEAFFGQGTRLTVV.

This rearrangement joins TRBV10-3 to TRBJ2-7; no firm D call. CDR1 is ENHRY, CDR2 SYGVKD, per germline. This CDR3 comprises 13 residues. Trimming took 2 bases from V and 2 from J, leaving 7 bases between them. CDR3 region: CAISEAEAYEQYF. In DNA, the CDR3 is TGTGCCATCAGTGAGGCAGAGGCCTACGAGCAGTACTTC.

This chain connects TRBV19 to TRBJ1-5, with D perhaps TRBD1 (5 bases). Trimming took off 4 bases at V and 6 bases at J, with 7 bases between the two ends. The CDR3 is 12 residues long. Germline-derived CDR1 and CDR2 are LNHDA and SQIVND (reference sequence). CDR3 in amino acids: CASSTGIQPQHF. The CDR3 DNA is TGTGCCAGTAGTACAGGGATTCAGCCCCAGCATTTT.

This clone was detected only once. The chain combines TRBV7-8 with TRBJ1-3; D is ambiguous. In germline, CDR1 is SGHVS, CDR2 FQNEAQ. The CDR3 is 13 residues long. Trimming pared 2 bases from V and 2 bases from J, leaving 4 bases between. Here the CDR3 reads CASSLPAGNTIYF. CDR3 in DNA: TGTGCCAGCAGCTTACCTGCTGGAAACACCATATATTTT.

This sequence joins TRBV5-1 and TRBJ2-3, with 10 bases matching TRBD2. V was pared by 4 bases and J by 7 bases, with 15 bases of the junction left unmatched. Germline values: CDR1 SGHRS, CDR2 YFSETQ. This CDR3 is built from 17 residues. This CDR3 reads CASSPQSQLAGSYTQYF. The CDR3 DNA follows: TGCGCCAGCAGCCCACAATCCCAACTAGCGGGGTCATATACGCAGTATTTT.

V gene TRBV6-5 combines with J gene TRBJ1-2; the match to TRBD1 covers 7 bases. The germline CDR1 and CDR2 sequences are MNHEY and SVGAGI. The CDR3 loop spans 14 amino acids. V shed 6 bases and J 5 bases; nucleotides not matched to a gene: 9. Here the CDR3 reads CASSLGTEGYGYTF. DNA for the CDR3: TGTGCCAGCAGCCTTGGGACAGAAGGGTATGGCTACACCTTC.

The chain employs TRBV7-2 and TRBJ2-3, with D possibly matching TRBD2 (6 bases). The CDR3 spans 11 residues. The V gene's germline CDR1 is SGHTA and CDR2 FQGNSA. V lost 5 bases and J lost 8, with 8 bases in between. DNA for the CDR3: TGTGCCAGCAGCCCTAGCGTTACGCAGTATTTT. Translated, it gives CASSPSVTQYF. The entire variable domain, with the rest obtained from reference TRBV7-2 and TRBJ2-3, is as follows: GAGVSQSPSNKVTEKGKDVELRCDPISGHTALYWYRQSLGQGLEFLIYFQGNSAPDKSGLPSDRFSAERTGGSVSTLTIQRTQQEDSAVYLCASSPSVTQYFGPGTRLTVL.

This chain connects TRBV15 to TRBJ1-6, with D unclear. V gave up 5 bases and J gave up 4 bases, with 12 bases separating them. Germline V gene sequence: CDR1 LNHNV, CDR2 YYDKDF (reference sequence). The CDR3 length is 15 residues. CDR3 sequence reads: CATSGDLGYNSPLHF. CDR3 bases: TGTGCCACCAGCGGCGATTTGGGGTATAATTCACCCCTCCACTTT.

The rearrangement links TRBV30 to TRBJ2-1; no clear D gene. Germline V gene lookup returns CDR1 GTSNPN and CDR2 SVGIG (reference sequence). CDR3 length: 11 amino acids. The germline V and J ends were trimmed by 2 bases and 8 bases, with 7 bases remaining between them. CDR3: CAWSFGDEQFF. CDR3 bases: TGTGCCTGGAGTTTCGGCGATGAGCAGTTCTTC.

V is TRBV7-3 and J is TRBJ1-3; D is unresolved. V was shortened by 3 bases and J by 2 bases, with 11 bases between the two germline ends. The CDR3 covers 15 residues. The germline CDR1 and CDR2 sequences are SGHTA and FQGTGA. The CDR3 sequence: CASSFDAAAGNTIYF. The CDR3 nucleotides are TGTGCCAGCAGCTTCGATGCCGCGGCTGGAAACACCATATATTTT. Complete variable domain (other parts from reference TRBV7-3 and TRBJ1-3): GAGVSQTPSNKVTEKGKYVELRCDPISGHTALYWYRQSLGQGPEFLIYFQGTGAADDSGLPNDRFFAVRPEGSVSTLKIQRTERGDSAVYLCASSFDAAAGNTIYFGEGSWLTVV.

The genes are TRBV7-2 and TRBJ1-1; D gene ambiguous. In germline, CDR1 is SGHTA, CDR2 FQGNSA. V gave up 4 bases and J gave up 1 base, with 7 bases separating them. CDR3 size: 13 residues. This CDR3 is CASSSQQNTEAFF. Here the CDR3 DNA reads TGTGCCAGCAGCTCACAACAGAACACTGAAGCTTTCTTT. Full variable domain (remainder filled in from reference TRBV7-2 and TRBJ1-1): GAGVSQSPSNKVTEKGKDVELRCDPISGHTALYWYRQSLGQGLEFLIYFQGNSAPDKSGLPSDRFSAERTGGSVSTLTIQRTQQEDSAVYLCASSSQQNTEAFFGQGTRLTVV.